This T cell receptor (beta chain) emerged from a study of post-analysis software for immune sequencing data. Notes on the study in general: Controls showed lower frequencies than patients for roughly five TRBV segments, and TRBV5-6, TRBV5-1 and TRBV20-1 were among these.

Of note for this clonotype: Its antigen is still unknown.

Trimming cost V 1 base and J 5 bases, with 12 bases left between them. CDR3 length: 14 residues. CDR1 DFQATT and CDR2 SNEGSKA come from the germline V gene (reference sequence). TCR beta libraries were prepared from cDNA with unique molecular identifiers. TCRdb called the PCR reads again in MiXCR, with one record for every CDR3 protein. The table includes a few hundred thousand distinct CDR3 sequences, around a third detected once. The V and J genes are TRBV20-1 and TRBJ1-5; no clear D. Sequencing used blood. This receptor was identified in a girl between 10 and 17 years old with multiple sclerosis. CDR3 amino acids: CSARGRARDQPQHF. CDR3 nucleotide sequence: TGCAGTGCTAGAGGTAGAGCGAGGGATCAGCCCCAGCATTTT.